A single sample is the source of the 16 T cell receptor beta chains below, sequenced in a study of cytomegalovirus exposure and HLA in healthy donors. Libraries were prepared by immunoSEQ multiplex PCR; TCRdb keeps only in-frame clonotypes and omits some of them. The sample includes under 250,000 clones, more than 75% of them seen just once. The sequenced sample was PBMCs. Receptors were obtained from a man aged 18 to 35 in good health and CMV-seronegative.

V is TRBV16 and J is TRBJ1-4; 11 bases map to TRBD1. CDR3 length equals 14 residues. V lost 7 bases and J lost 8; bases outside the gene matches: 6. Germline-derived CDR1 and CDR2 are KGHSY and FQNENV. CDR3 residues: CASTKDRGPEKLFF. In DNA form, the CDR3 reads TGTGCCAGCACCAAGGACAGGGGGCCAGAAAAACTGTTTTTT.

The chain employs TRBV11-3 and TRBJ2-1; 7 nucleotides agree with TRBD1. Germline-derived CDR1 and CDR2 are SGHNT and YENEEA. This CDR3 has 12 residues. Germline trimming cut 5 bases from V and 7 bases from J; bases unmatched to any gene: 2. The CDR3, as DNA: TGTGCCAGCAGCGAGACAGGGAATGAGCAGTTCTTC. As protein: CASSETGNEQFF. The whole variable domain, filled in from reference TRBV11-3 and TRBJ2-1, reads EAGVVQSPRYKIIEKKQPVAFWCNPISGHNTLYWYLQNLGQGPELLIRYENEEAVDDSQLPKDRFSAERLKGVDSTLKIQPAELGDSAVYLCASSETGNEQFFGPGTRLTVL.

The chain is built from TRBV4-2 and TRBJ2-7, with TRBD1 matching over 9 bases. Germline CDR1 and CDR2: LGHNA and YNFKEQ. With 3 bases clipped from V and 5 bases from J, the junction kept 8 bases outside the gene matches. The CDR3 length is 15 residues. The CDR3 protein is CASSHGGQGDNEQYF. CDR3 bases: TGTGCCAGCAGCCATGGGGGACAGGGAGACAACGAGCAGTACTTC.

The rearrangement joins TRBV10-3 to TRBJ1-3; D is perhaps TRBD1 (6 bases). V was clipped by 9 bases and J by 4 bases, with 7 bases between them. Germline CDR1 ENHRY, CDR2 SYGVKD. CDR3 size: 11 residues. In DNA form, the CDR3 reads TGTGCCATGGACAGCGGAAACACCATATATTTT. This sequence encodes CAMDSGNTIYF.

The genes are TRBV9 and TRBJ2-1; TRBD2 aligns across 15 bases. This CDR3 comprises 19 residues. The V and J ends lost 6 bases and 0 bases, in that order; junction bases with no gene match: 10. Germline V gene lookup returns CDR1 SGDLS and CDR2 YYNGEE. CDR3 in DNA: TGTGCCAGCACCGAAACAGGACTAGCGGGAGGGCACTCCTACAATGAGCAGTTCTTC. Its translation: CASTETGLAGGHSYNEQFF. The variable domain in full, with the rest retrieved from reference TRBV9 and TRBJ2-1, is DSGVTQTPKHLITATGQRVTLRCSPRSGDLSVYWYQQSLDQGLQFLIQYYNGEERAKGNILERFSAQQFPDLHSELNLSSLELGDSALYFCASTETGLAGGHSYNEQFFGPGTRLTVL.

The chain is built from TRBV20-1 and TRBJ1-1; the match to TRBD1 covers 7 bases. J lost 11 bases, V lost 6 bases, and 9 bases had no gene match. CDR3 length equals 11 residues. Germline V gene sequence: CDR1 DFQATT, CDR2 SNEGSKA (reference sequence). In DNA form, the CDR3 reads TGCAGTGCATCGACAGGGAAGGTGGCTTTCTTT. This encodes CSASTGKVAFF.

The CDR3 region has the DNA TGCGCCAGCAGCCGCCGACAGGGATCGAACACTGAAGCTTTCTTT. Translated: CASSRRQGSNTEAFF. The chain couples TRBV4-1 to TRBJ1-1; TRBD1 aligns across 7 bases. The CDR3 runs to 15 residues. Germline trimming cut 4 bases from V and 1 base from J; bases unmatched to any gene: 6. CDR1 and CDR2 from the germline V gene are MGHRA and YSYEKL.

V is TRBV6-4 and J is TRBJ2-3; possible D gene TRBD2, 5 bases. Germline lookup yields CDR1 MRHNA and CDR2 SNTAGT. There are 13 residues in the CDR3. V gave up 5 bases and J gave up 6 bases, with 12 bases separating them. As DNA, the CDR3 is TGTGCCAGCAGTACTAGTATTCGGGATACGCAGTATTTT. Translating gives CASSTSIRDTQYF.

J is TRBJ2-1 and V is TRBV5-1; 8 bases are a match to TRBD1. The ends lost 4 bases at V and 4 bases at J; junction bases unmatched: 4. The CDR3 spans 14 residues. CDR1 is SGHRS, CDR2 YFSETQ, per germline. Here the CDR3 reads CASSLRQGYNEQFF. DNA for the CDR3: TGCGCCAGCAGCCTGAGACAGGGGTACAATGAGCAGTTCTTC.

The V and J genes are TRBV7-2 and TRBJ2-5; 12 bases line up with TRBD2. This CDR3 has 15 amino acids. Per the germline V gene, CDR1 is SGHTA and CDR2 is FQGNSA. J was trimmed by 4 bases and V by 4 bases; bases with no gene match: 4. CDR3 sequence: CASSSLGLAGETQYF. The CDR3 DNA sequence: TGTGCCAGCAGCTCATTGGGACTAGCGGGAGAGACCCAGTACTTC.

The rearrangement uses TRBV5-1 and TRBJ2-1; D is perhaps TRBD2 (6 bases). Germline V lookup: CDR1 SGHRS, CDR2 YFSETQ. Trimming took 4 bases from V and 1 from J, leaving 12 bases between them. CDR3 length: 15 amino acids. The CDR3 sequence is CASSVRERSYNEQFF. In DNA form, the CDR3 reads TGCGCCAGCAGCGTTCGGGAGCGGTCCTACAATGAGCAGTTCTTC.

This clone was counted a few times. The chain uses TRBV4-1 and TRBJ1-6; possible D gene TRBD1, 5 bases. The CDR3 sequence is 16 residues long. Germline V CDR1 and CDR2: MGHRA, YSYEKL. Trimming took 1 base from V and 9 from J, leaving 16 bases between them. CDR3 bases: TGCGCCAGCAGCCAAGGGTTTGGAGGGACTACTTCACCCCTCCACTTT. Residues: CASSQGFGGTTSPLHF.

This chain joins TRBV11-2 and TRBJ1-2; TRBD1 agrees at 10 bases. Germline-derived CDR1 and CDR2 are SGHAT and FQNNGV. The J segment lost 8 bases and the V segment lost 4 bases, leaving 7 bases of the junction unmatched. CDR3 length: 14 residues. The CDR3 is CASSSGQGVDGYTF. The CDR3 DNA reads TGTGCCAGCAGCTCTGGACAGGGGGTGGACGGCTACACCTTC.

The V and J genes are TRBV19 and TRBJ1-5; no clear D gene. This CDR3 contains 15 residues. Germline V CDR1 and CDR2: LNHDA, SQIVND (reference sequence). Trimming took off 2 bases at V and 7 bases at J, with 15 bases between the two ends. The CDR3, as DNA: TGTGCCAGTAGTATAACATCGGGTAGAAGGCAGCCCCAGCATTTT. Translated: CASSITSGRRQPQHF.

The V gene is TRBV11-2, the J gene TRBJ2-3, with 9 bases identical to TRBD1. Germline V gene lookup returns CDR1 SGHAT and CDR2 FQNNGV. Trimming removed 4 bases from V and 4 bases from J; junction bases left unmatched: 6. The CDR3 covers 15 residues. This chain's CDR3 is CASSSGTGRADTQYF. In DNA form, the CDR3 reads TGTGCCAGCAGCTCCGGGACAGGGCGGGCAGATACGCAGTATTTT.

V usage is TRBV28 and J usage is TRBJ1-5; the match to TRBD1 covers 7 bases. V lost 4 bases and J lost 3; bases outside the gene matches: 3. CDR1 MDHEN and CDR2 SYDVKM come from the germline V gene. The CDR3 consists of 14 residues. The CDR3 nucleotides are TGTGCCAGCAGTTCAGGGGGTAACAATCAGCCCCAGCATTTT. Protein sequence: CASSSGGNNQPQHF.